The 8 T cell receptor beta chains reported below all come from one sample, sequenced in a study of cytomegalovirus exposure and HLA in healthy donors. Both 60 Vbeta primers and 13 Jbeta primers went into the PCR. Clones were sequenced by immunoSEQ multiplex PCR, and TCRdb holds only the in-frame ones, with some missing. The sample lists over 70,000 clones; 70% were seen once. The sequencing sample was made of PBMCs. Receptor source: a woman in her forties or fifties in good health and CMV-seropositive.

This clone occurred a few times. CDR3 DNA: TGCGCCAGCAGCGTCCGGGAGAGGGGTTCGGAGACCCAGTACTTC. Its translation: CASSVRERGSETQYF. The chain couples TRBV10-2 to TRBJ2-5, with D perhaps matching TRBD2 (6 bases). The CDR3 totals 15 residues. The germline V and J ends were trimmed by 6 bases and 5 bases, with 19 bases remaining between them. Germline CDR1 and CDR2: WSHSY and SAAADI.

This chain uses TRBV6-5 with TRBJ1-4; tentatively, D is TRBD1 (5 bases). The germline gives CDR1 MNHEY, CDR2 SVGAGI. The V and J ends lost 0 bases and 8 bases respectively, with 13 bases between them. The CDR3 consists of 15 residues. CDR3: CASSYSSQGREKLFF. In DNA form, the CDR3 reads TGTGCCAGCAGTTACTCGAGCCAGGGAAGAGAAAAACTGTTTTTT.

The V gene is TRBV14, the J gene TRBJ1-2; 9 bases align to TRBD1. Germline lookup yields CDR1 SGHDN and CDR2 FVKESK. This CDR3 has 16 amino acids. V shed 2 bases, J shed 5 bases, and the junction held 9 bases outside the gene matches. CDR3 residues: CASSQKRQGDRYGYTF. CDR3 in DNA: TGTGCCAGCAGCCAAAAGAGACAGGGGGATCGATATGGCTACACCTTC. Looking up the rest from reference TRBV14 and TRBJ1-2 gives the full variable domain: EAGVTQFPSHSVIEKGQTVTLRCDPISGHDNLYWYRRVMGKEIKFLLHFVKESKQDESGMPNNRFLAERTGGTYSTLKVQPAELEDSGVYFCASSQKRQGDRYGYTFGSGTRLTVV.

V usage is TRBV5-5 and J usage is TRBJ1-2; TRBD1 aligns across 8 bases. The trim removed 4 bases at V and 4 bases at J, leaving 3 bases unmatched. This CDR3 comprises 13 residues. CDR1 and CDR2 (germline): SGHKS, YYEKEE (reference sequence). CDR3 in amino acids: CASSRDRLYGYTF. The CDR3 DNA reads TGTGCCAGCAGCCGGGACAGGCTCTATGGCTACACCTTC.

The rearrangement uses TRBV11-3 and TRBJ2-1; 10 nucleotides match TRBD2. The CDR3 runs to 16 residues. Germline CDR1 is SGHNT and CDR2 is YENEEA. V lost 1 base, J lost 3 bases, and 3 bases stayed unmatched. The CDR3 bases are TGTGCCAGCAGCTTAGTTAGCGGGGGGAACTACAATGAGCAGTTCTTC. Translation gives CASSLVSGGNYNEQFF.

The chain carries TRBV20-1 and TRBJ2-1; maybe TRBD1 (5 bases). Germline lookup yields CDR1 DFQATT and CDR2 SNEGSKA (reference sequence). The length of the CDR3 is 11 residues. V lost 4 bases and J 9 bases, leaving 10 bases between the germline ends. The CDR3 here is CSATQGFEQFF. The CDR3 DNA is TGCAGTGCTACTCAGGGCTTTGAGCAGTTCTTC.

This rearrangement joins TRBV29-1 to TRBJ2-7; 8 bases fit TRBD1. The germline CDR1 and CDR2 sequences are SQVTM and ANQGSEA. V was clipped by 7 bases and J by 6 bases; unmatched bases: 8. The CDR3 consists of 12 residues. The CDR3 nucleotides are TGCAGCGGGGGACAGGTAGCCGGCGAGCAGTACTTC. It encodes CSGGQVAGEQYF.

J is TRBJ1-5 and V is TRBV6-1, with D hard to call. Germline CDR1 is MNHNS and CDR2 is SASEGT. This CDR3 contains 15 residues. Trimming cost V 7 bases and J 0 bases, with 13 bases left between them. Here the CDR3 reads CASMLGQTSNQPQHF. In DNA form, the CDR3 reads TGTGCCAGCATGCTTGGGCAGACTAGCAATCAGCCCCAGCATTTT.